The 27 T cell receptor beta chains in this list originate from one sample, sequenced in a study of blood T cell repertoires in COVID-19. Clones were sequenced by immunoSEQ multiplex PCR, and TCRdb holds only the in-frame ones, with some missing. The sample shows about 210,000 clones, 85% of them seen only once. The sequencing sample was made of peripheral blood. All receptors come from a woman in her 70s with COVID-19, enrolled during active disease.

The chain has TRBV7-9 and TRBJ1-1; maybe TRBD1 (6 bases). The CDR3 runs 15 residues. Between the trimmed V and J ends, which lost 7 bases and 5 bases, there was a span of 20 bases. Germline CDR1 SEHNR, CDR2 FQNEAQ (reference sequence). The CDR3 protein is CASNSGGRGGTEAFF. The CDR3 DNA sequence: TGTGCCAGCAACTCCGGGGGCAGGGGAGGGACTGAAGCTTTCTTT.

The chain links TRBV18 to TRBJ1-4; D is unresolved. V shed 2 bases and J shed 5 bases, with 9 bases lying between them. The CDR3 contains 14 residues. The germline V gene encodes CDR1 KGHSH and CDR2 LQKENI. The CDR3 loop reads CASSPERVNEKLFF. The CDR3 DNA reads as TGTGCCAGCTCACCAGAACGAGTCAATGAAAAACTGTTTTTT.

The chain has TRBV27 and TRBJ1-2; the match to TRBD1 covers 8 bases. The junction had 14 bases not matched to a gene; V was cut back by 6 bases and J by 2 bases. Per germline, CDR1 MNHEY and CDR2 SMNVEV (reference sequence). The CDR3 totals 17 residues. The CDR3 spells CASSLTGEGPGNYGYTF. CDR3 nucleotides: TGTGCCAGCAGCCTGACAGGGGAAGGGCCAGGCAACTATGGCTACACCTTC.

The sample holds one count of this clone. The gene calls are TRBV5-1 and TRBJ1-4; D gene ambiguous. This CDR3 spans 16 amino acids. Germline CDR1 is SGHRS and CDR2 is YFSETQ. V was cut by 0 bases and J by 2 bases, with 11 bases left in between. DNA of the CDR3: TGCGCCAGCAGCTTGGCCGTAACAGCTACTAATGAAAAACTGTTTTTT. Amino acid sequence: CASSLAVTATNEKLFF.

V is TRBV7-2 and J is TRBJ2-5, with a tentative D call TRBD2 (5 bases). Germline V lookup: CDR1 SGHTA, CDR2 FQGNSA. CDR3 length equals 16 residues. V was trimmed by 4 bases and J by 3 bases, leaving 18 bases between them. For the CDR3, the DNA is TGTGCCAGCAGCTCGTCGACTTTCAGAGGGAAAGAGACCCAGTACTTC. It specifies CASSSSTFRGKETQYF.

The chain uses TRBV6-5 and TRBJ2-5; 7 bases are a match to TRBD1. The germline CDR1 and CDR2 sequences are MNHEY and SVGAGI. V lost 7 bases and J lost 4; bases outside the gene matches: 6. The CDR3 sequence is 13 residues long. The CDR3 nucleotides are TGTGCCAGCATTATGACAGGGTTAGAGACCCAGTACTTC. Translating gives CASIMTGLETQYF.

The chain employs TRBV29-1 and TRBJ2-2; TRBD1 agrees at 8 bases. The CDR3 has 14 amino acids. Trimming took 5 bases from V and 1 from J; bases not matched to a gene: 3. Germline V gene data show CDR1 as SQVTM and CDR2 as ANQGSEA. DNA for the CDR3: TGCAGCGTTCGGGGGACAGGGAACACCGGGGAGCTGTTTTTT. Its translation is CSVRGTGNTGELFF.

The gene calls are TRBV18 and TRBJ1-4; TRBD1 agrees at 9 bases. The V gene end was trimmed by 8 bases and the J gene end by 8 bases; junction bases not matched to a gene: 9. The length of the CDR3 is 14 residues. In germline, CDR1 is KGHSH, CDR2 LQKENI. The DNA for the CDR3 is TGTGCCAGCGCAACCGGGACAGGGCGAGAAAAACTGTTTTTT. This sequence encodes CASATGTGREKLFF. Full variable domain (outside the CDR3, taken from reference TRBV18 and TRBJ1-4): NAGVMQNPRHLVRRRGQEARLRCSPMKGHSHVYWYRQLPEEGLKFMVYLQKENIIDESGMPKERFSAEFPKEGPSILRIQQVVRGDSAAYFCASATGTGREKLFFGSGTQLSVL.

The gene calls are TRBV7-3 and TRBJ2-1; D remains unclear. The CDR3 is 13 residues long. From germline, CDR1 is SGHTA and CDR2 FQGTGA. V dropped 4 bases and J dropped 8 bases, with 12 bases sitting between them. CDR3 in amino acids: CASSYQMAHEQFF. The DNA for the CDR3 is TGTGCCAGCAGCTATCAGATGGCCCATGAGCAGTTCTTC.

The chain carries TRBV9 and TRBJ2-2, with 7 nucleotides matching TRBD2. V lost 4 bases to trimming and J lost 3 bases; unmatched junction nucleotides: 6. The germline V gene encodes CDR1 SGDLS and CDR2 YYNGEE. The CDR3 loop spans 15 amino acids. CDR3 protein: CASSTRDYHTGELFF. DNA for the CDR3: TGTGCCAGCAGCACCCGGGACTACCACACCGGGGAGCTGTTTTTT.

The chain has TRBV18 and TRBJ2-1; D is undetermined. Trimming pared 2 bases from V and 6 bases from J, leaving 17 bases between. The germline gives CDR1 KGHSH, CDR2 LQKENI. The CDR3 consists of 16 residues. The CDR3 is CASSPLLELSLNEQFF. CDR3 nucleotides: TGTGCCAGCTCACCATTGTTGGAACTATCTCTCAATGAGCAGTTCTTC.

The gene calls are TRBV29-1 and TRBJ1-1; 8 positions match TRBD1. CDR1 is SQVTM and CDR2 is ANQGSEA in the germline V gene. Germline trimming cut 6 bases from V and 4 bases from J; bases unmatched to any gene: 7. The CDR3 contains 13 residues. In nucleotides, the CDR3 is TGCAGCGTCGACAGGGGAACGGGCACTGAAGCTTTCTTT. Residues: CSVDRGTGTEAFF.

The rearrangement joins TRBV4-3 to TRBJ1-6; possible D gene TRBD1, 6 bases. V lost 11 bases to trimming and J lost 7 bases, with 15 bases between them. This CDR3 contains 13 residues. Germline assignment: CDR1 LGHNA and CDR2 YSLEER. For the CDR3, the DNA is TGCGCCTCGAACAGGGAGAGGAATTCACCCCTCCACTTT. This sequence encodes CASNRERNSPLHF.

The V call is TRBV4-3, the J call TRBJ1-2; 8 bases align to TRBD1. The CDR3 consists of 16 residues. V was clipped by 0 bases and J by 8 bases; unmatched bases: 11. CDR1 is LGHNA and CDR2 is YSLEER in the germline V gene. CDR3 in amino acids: CASSQDLQGAPGGYTF. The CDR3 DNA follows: TGCGCCAGCAGCCAAGATCTTCAGGGGGCGCCTGGGGGCTACACCTTC.

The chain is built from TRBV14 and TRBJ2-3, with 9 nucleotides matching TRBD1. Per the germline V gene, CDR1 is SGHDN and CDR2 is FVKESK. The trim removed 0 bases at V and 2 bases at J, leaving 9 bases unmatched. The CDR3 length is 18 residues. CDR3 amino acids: CASSQDRTGDWVTDTQYF. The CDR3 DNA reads TGTGCCAGCAGCCAAGATAGGACAGGGGATTGGGTCACAGATACGCAGTATTTT.

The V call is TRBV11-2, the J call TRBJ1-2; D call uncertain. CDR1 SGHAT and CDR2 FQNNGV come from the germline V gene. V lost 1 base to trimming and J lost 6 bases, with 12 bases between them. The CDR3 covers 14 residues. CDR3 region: CASSLVRGQDGYTF. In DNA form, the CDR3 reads TGTGCCAGCAGCTTAGTACGCGGGCAGGATGGCTACACCTTC.

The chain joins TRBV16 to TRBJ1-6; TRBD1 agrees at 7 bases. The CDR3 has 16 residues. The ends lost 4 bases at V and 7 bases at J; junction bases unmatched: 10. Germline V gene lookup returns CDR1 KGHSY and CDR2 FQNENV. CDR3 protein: CASSPLIPGQNSPLHF. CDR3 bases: TGTGCCAGCAGCCCCCTTATCCCGGGACAGAATTCACCCCTCCACTTT. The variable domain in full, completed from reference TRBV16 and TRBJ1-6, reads GEEVAQTPKHLVRGEGQKAKLYCAPIKGHSYVFWYQQVLKNEFKFLISFQNENVFDETGMPKERFSAKCLPNSPCSLEIQATKLEDSAVYFCASSPLIPGQNSPLHFGNGTRLTVT.

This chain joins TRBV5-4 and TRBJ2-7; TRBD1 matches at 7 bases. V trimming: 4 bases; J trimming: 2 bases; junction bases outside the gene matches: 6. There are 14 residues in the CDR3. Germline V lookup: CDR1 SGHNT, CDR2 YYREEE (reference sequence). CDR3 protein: CASSTDRATYEQYF. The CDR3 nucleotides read TGTGCCAGCAGCACTGACAGGGCTACCTACGAGCAGTACTTC.

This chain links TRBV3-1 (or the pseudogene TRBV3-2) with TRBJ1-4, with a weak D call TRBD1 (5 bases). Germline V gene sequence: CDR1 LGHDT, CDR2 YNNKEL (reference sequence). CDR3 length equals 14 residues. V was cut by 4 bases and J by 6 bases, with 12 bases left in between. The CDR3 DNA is TGTGCCAGCAGCCCGGCCGCCAGGGATGAAAAACTGTTTTTT. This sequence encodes CASSPAARDEKLFF.

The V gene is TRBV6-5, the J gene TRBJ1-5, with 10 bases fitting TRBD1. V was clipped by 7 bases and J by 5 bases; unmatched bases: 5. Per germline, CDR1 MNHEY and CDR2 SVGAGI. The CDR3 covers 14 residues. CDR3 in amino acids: CASIWTGGYQPQHF. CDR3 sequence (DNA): TGTGCCAGCATTTGGACAGGGGGATATCAGCCCCAGCATTTT.

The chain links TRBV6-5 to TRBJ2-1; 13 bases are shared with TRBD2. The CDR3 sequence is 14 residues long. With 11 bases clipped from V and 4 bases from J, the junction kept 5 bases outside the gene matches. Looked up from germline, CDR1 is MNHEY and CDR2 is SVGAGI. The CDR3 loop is CAVRTSGSYNEQFF. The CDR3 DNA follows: TGTGCCGTCCGGACTAGCGGGAGTTACAATGAGCAGTTCTTC.

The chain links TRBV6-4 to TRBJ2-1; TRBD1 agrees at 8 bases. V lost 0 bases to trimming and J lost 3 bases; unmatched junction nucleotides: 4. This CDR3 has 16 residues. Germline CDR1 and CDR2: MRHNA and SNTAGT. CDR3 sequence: CASSDSKTGDYNEQFF. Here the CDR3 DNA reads TGTGCCAGCAGTGACTCTAAGACAGGGGACTACAATGAGCAGTTCTTC.

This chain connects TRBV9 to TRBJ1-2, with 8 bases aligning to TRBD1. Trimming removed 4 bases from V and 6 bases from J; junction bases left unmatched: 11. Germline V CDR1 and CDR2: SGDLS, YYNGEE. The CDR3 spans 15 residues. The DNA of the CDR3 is TGTGCCAGCAGCACCCCGACAGGGGTGGGTAATGGCTACACCTTC. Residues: CASSTPTGVGNGYTF. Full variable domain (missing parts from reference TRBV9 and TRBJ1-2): DSGVTQTPKHLITATGQRVTLRCSPRSGDLSVYWYQQSLDQGLQFLIQYYNGEERAKGNILERFSAQQFPDLHSELNLSSLELGDSALYFCASSTPTGVGNGYTFGSGTRLTVV.

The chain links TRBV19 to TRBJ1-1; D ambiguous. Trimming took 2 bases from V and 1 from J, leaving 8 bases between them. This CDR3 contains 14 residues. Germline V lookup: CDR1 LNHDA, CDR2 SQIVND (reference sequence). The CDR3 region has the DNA TGTGCCAGTAGTATAATTCCCGGGAACACTGAAGCTTTCTTT. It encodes CASSIIPGNTEAFF.

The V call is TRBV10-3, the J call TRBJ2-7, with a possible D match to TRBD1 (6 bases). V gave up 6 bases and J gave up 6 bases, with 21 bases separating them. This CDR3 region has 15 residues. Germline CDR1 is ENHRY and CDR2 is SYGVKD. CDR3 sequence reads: CAIRPDRFGFSEQYF. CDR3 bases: TGTGCCATCAGACCAGACAGGTTTGGCTTCTCCGAGCAGTACTTC.

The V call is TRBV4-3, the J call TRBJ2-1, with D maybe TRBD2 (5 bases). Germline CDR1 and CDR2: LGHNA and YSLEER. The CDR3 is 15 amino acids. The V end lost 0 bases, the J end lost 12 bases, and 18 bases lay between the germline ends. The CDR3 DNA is TGCGCCAGCAGCCAAGATCCAGCGGACGGTGATAGGCAGTTCTTC. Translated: CASSQDPADGDRQFF.

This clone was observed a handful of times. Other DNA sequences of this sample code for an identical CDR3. CDR3 bases: TGCGCCAGCAGCCAGCGATCTAGCGGGGGTACCGGGGAGCTGTTTTTT. Translating it yields CASSQRSSGGTGELFF. This chain joins TRBV4-3 and TRBJ2-2; TRBD2 aligns across 10 bases. CDR1 and CDR2 (germline): LGHNA, YSLEER. Germline trimming cut 3 bases from V and 5 bases from J; bases unmatched to any gene: 6. This CDR3 region has 16 residues.